Sequencing of this T cell receptor beta chain was carried out in a study of cytomegalovirus exposure and HLA in healthy donors. General study points: Analysis was carried out at a later point, and it linked a missense DCLRE1C variant to TCR beta V- and J-gene trimming.

Trimming removed 3 bases from V and 5 bases from J; junction bases left unmatched: 13. CDR1 SGDLS and CDR2 YYNGEE come from the germline V gene. The CDR3 covers 18 residues. A multiplex PCR was run with 60 Vbeta primers and 13 Jbeta primers. The data were produced by immunoSEQ multiplex PCR, yet TCRdb's version contains in-frame clones alone and is incomplete. This sample contains approximately 140,000 clones. Comments on this clone: The antigen remains unidentified.

This chain joins TRBV9 and TRBJ2-2; the match to TRBD1 covers 10 bases. The clonotype comes from a woman aged 18-30 years in good health and CMV-seronegative. Sequenced: PBMCs. The CDR3, as DNA: TGTGCCAGCAGCGGGAAGACGACAGGGGGCGAGGGGACCGGGGAGCTGTTTTTT. Its protein is CASSGKTTGGEGTGELFF.